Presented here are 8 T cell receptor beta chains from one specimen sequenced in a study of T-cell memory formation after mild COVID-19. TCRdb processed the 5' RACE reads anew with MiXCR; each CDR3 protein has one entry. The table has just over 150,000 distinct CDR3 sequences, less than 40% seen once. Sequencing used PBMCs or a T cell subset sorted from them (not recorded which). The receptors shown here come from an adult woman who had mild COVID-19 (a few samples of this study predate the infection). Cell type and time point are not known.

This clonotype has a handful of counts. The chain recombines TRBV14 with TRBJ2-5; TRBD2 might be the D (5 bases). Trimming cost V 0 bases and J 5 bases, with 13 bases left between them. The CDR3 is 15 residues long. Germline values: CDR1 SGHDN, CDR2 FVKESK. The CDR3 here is CASSQDSFGEETQYF. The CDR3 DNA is TGTGCCAGCAGCCAAGATTCGTTTGGGGAGGAGACCCAGTACTTC.

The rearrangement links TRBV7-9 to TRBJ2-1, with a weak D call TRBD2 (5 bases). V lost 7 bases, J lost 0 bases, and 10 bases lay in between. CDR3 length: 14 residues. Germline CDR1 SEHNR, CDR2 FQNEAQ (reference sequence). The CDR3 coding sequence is TGTGCCAGCACTGGGGAGAGCTCCTACAATGAGCAGTTCTTC. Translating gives CASTGESSYNEQFF.

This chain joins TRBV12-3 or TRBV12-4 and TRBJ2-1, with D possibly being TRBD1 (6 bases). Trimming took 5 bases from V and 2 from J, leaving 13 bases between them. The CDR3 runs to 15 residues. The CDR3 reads CASSGTGTPYNEQFF. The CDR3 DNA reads TGTGCCAGCAGTGGAACCGGGACACCCTACAATGAGCAGTTCTTC.

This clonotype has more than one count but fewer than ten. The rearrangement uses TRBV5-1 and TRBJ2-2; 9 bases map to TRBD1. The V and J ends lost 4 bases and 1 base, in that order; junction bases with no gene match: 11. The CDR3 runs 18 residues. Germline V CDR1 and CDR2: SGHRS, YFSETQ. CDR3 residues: CASSPPGQGVRNTGELFF. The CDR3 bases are TGCGCCAGCAGCCCACCGGGACAGGGAGTAAGGAACACCGGGGAGCTGTTTTTT. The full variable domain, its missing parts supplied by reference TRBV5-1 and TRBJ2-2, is KAGVTQTPRYLIKTRGQQVTLSCSPISGHRSVSWYQQTPGQGLQFLFEYFSETQRNKGNFPGRFSGRQFSNSRSEMNVSTLELGDSALYLCASSPPGQGVRNTGELFFGEGSRLTVL.

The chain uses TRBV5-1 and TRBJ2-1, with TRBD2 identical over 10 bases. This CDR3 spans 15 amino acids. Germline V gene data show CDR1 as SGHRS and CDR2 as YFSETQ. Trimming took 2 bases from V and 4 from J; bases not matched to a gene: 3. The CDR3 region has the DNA TGCGCCAGCAGCTTTCTAGCGGGGGCTTACAATGAGCAGTTCTTC. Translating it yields CASSFLAGAYNEQFF.

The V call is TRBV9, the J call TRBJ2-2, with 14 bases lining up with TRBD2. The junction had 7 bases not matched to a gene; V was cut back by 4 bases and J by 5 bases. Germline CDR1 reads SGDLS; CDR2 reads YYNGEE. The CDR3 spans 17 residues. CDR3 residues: CASSKGLAGAGTGELFF. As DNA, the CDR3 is TGTGCCAGCAGCAAGGGACTAGCGGGGGCTGGGACCGGGGAGCTGTTTTTT.

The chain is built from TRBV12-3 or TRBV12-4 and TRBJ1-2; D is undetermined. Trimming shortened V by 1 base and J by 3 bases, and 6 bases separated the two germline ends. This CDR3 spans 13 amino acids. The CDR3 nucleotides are TGTGCCAGCAGTTTAGGCAGCTACTATGGCTACACCTTC. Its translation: CASSLGSYYGYTF.

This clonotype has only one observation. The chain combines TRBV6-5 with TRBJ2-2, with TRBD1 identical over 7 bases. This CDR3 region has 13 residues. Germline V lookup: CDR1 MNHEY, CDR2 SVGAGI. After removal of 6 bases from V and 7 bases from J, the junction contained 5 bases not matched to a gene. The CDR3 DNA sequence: TGTGCCAGCAGACAGGGGCATTTCGGGGAGCTGTTTTTT. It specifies CASRQGHFGELFF.